This T cell receptor (beta chain) comes out of a study of T cells in Graves' hyperthyroidism and ophthalmopathy. Using RNA transcripts as the source, TCR beta CDR3 regions were amplified. When the TCR CDR3 underwent first-round RT-PCR, the HTBI primer set was used. TCRdb re-analysed the multiplex PCR reads in MiXCR, keeping a single row per CDR3 protein. The sample has around 700,000 distinct CDR3 sequences, 18% seen once; the top ten hold 15% to 20%. This clonotype was counted at least ten times. Germline loops: CDR1 SGHVS, CDR2 FQNEAQ. The CDR3 runs to 18 residues. J lost 6 bases, V lost 4 bases, and 17 bases had no gene match. Uncontrolled infection, other autoimmune disease, pregnancy and lactation each barred patients from inclusion. Each diagnosis was grounded in clinical symptoms, serum thyroxine and TRAb, thyroid ultrasound, and orbital computed tomography.

The chain carries TRBV7-8 and TRBJ1-5; 8 bases are shared with TRBD1. The receptor's source is a woman between 45 and 60 years old with Graves' hyperthyroidism that later progressed to Graves' ophthalmopathy. The sample comprised blood. CDR3 DNA: TGTGCCAGCAGCTCATTCAGAACCGGACAGGGCTGGGTTCAGCCCCAGCATTTT. It is translated as CASSSFRTGQGWVQPQHF.